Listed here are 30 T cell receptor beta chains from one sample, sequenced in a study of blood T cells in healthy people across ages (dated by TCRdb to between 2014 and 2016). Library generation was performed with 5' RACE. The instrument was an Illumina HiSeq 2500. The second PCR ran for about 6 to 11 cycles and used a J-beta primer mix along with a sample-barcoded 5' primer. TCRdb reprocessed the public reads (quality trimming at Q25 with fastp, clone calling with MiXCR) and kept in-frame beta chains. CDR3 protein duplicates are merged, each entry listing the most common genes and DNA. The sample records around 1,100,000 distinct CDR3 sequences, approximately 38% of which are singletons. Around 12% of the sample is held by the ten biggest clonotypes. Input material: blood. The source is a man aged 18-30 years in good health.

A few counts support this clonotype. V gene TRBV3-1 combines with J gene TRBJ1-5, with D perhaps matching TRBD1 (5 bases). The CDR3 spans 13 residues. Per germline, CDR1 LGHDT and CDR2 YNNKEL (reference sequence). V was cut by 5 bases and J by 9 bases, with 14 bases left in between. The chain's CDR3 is CASSWDQKGPQHF. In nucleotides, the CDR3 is TGTGCCAGCAGCTGGGACCAAAAGGGGCCCCAGCATTTT.

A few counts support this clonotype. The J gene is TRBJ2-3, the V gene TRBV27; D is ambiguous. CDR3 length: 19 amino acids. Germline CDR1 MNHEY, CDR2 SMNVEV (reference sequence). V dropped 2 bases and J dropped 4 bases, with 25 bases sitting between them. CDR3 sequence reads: CASSLGVGFSLFAADTQYF. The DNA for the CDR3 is TGTGCCAGCAGTTTAGGGGTCGGTTTTTCCCTTTTTGCCGCAGATACGCAGTATTTT.

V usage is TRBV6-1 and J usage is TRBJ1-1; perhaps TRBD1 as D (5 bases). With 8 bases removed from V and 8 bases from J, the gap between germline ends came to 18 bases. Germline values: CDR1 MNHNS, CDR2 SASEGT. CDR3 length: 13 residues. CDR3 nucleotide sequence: TGTGCCAGCCACCGTGAGGGGAGAGGGGAAGCTTTCTTT. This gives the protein CASHREGRGEAFF.

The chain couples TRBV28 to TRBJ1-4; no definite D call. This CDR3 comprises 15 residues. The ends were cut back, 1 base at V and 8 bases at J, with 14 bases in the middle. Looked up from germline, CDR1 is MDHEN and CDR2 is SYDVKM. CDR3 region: CASSLYPSSGEKLFF. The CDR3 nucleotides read TGTGCCAGCAGTTTATACCCCTCGAGCGGGGAAAAACTGTTTTTT.

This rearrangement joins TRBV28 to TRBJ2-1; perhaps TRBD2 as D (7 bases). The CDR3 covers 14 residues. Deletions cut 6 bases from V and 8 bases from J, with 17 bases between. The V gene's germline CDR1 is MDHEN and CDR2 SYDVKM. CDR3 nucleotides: TGTGCCAGCAGCCCCATGGGGGGGGCACATGAGCAGTTCTTC. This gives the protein CASSPMGGAHEQFF.

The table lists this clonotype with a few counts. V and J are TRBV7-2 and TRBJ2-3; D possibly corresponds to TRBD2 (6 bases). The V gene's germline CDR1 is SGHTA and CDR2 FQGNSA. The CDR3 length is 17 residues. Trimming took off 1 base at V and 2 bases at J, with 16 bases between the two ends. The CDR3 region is CASSLGGGGAITDTQYF. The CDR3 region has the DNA TGTGCCAGCAGCTTAGGCGGCGGCGGGGCAATCACAGATACGCAGTATTTT. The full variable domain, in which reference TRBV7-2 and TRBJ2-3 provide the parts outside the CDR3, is GAGVSQSPSNKVTEKGKDVELRCDPISGHTALYWYRQSLGQGLEFLIYFQGNSAPDKSGLPSDRFSAERTGGSVSTLTIQRTQQEDSAVYLCASSLGGGGAITDTQYFGPGTRLTVL.

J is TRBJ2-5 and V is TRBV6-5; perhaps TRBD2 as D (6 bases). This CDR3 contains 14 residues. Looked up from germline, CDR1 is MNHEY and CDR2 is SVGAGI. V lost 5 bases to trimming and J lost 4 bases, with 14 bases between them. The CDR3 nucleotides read TGTGCCAGCAGTCCCCCTAGCGAGAGAGAGACCCAGTACTTC. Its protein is CASSPPSERETQYF.

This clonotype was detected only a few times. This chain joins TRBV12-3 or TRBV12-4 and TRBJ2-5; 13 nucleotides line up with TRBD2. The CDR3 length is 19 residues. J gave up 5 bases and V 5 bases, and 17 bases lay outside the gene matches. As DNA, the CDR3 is TGTGCCAGCAGTCTCCGGACTAGCGGGGGCAACCAAATGGGGGAGACCCAGTACTTC. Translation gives CASSLRTSGGNQMGETQYF.

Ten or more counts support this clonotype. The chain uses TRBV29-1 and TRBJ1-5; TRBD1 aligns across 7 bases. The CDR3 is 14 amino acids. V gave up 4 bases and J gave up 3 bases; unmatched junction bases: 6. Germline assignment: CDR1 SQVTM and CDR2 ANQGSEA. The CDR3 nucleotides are TGCAGCGTTGCGGGGGACAGACTCAATCAGCCCCAGCATTTT. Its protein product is CSVAGDRLNQPQHF.

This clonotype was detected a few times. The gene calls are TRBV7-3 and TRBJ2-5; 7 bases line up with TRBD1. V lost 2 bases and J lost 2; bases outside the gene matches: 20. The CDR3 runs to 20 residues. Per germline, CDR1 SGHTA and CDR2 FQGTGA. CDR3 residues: CASSLPGDRENKTVQETQYF. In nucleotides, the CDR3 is TGTGCCAGCAGCTTACCAGGTGACAGGGAAAACAAGACCGTACAAGAGACCCAGTACTTC.

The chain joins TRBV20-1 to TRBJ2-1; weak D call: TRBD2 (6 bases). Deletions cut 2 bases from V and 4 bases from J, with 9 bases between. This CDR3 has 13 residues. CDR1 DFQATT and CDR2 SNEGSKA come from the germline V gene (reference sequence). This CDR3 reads CSARQTRYNEQFF. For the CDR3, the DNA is TGCAGTGCTAGACAGACTAGGTACAATGAGCAGTTCTTC.

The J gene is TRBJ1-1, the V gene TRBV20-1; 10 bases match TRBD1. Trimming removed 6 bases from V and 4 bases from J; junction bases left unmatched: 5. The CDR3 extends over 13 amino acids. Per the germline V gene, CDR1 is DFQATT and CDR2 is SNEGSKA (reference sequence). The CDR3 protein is CSAAGQGRTEAFF. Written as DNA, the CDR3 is TGCAGTGCAGCGGGACAGGGGCGCACTGAAGCTTTCTTT.

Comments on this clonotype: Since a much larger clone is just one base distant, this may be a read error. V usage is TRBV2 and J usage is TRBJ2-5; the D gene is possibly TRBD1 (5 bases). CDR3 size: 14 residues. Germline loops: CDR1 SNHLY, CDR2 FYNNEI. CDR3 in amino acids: CASSYDRNQETRYF. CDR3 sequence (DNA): TGTGCCAGCAGCTACGACAGAAACCAAGAGACCCGGTACTTC.

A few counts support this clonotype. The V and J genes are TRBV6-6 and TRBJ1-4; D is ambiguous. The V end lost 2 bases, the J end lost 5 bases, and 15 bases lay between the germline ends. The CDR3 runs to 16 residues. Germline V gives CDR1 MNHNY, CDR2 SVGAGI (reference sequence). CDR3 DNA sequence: TGTGCCAGCAGTTACAGTGTATCGGGTAGCAATGAAAAACTGTTTTTT. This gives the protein CASSYSVSGSNEKLFF.

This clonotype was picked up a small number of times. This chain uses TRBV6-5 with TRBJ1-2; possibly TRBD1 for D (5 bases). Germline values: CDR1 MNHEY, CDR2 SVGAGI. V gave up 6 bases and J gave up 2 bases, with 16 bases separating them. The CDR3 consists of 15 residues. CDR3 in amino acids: CASSSILGPNYGYTF. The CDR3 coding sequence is TGTGCCAGCAGCTCCATTTTGGGACCGAACTATGGCTACACCTTC.

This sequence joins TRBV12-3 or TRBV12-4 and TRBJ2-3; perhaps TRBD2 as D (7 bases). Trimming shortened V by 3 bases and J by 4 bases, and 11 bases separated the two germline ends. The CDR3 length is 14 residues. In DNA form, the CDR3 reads TGTGCCAGCAGTTTCCGGGGGGCCTCAGATACGCAGTATTTT. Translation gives CASSFRGASDTQYF.

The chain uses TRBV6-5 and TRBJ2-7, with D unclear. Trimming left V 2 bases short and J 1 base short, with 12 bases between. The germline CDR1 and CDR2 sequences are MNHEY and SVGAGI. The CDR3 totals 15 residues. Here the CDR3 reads CASSYVGLASYEQYF. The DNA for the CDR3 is TGTGCCAGCAGTTACGTTGGGTTGGCGTCCTACGAGCAGTACTTC.

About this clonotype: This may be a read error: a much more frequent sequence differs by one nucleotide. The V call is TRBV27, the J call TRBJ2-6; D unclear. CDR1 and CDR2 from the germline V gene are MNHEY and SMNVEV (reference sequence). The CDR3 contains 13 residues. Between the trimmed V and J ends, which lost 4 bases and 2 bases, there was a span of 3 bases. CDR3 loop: CASSCPGANVLTF. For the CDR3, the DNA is TGTGCCAGCAGTTGTCCTGGGGCCAACGTCCTGACTTTC.

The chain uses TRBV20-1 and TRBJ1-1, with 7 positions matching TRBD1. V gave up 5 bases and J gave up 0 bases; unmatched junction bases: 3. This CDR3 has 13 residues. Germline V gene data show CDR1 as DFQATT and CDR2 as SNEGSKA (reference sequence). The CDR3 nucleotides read TGCAGTGCTTGGGGACAGTTGAACACTGAAGCTTTCTTT. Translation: CSAWGQLNTEAFF.

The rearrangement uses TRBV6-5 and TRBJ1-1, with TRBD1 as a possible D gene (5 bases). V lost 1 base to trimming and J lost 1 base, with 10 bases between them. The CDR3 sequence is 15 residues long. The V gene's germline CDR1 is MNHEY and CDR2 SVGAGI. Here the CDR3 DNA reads TGTGCCAGCAGTTACTTCCCGAGGGGGAACACTGAAGCTTTCTTT. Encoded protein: CASSYFPRGNTEAFF.

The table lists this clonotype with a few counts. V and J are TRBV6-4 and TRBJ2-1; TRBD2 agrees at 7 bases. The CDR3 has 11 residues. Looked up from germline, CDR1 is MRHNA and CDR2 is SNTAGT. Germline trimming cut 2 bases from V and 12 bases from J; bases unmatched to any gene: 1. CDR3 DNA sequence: TGTGCCAGCAGTGACGGGGGGGGGCAGTTCTTC. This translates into CASSDGGGQFF.

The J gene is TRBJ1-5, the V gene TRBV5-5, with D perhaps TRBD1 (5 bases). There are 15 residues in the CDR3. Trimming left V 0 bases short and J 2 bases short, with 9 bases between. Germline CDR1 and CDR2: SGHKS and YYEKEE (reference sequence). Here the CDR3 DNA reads TGTGCCAGCAGCTTGGAGGGGAACCGCAATCAGCCCCAGCATTTT. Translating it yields CASSLEGNRNQPQHF.

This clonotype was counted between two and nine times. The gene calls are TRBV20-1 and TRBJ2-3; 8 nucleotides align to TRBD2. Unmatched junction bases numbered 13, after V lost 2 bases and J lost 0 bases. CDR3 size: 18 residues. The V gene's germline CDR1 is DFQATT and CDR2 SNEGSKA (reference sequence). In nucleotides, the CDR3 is TGCAGTGCTAGACCCAGAGGGGCAGCGGGGGCCAGCACAGATACGCAGTATTTT. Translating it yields CSARPRGAAGASTDTQYF.

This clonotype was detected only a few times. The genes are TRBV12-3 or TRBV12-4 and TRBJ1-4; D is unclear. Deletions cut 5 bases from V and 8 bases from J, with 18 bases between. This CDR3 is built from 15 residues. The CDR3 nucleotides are TGTGCCAGCAGTCCACACAGAGGTTCGCGGGAAAAACTGTTTTTT. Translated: CASSPHRGSREKLFF.

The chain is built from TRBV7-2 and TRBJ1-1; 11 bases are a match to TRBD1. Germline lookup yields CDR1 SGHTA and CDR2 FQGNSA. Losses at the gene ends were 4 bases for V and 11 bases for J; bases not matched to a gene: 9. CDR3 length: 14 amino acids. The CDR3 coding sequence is TGTGCCAGCAGCTACCCCGGACAGGGGGCGATGGCTTTCTTT. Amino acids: CASSYPGQGAMAFF.

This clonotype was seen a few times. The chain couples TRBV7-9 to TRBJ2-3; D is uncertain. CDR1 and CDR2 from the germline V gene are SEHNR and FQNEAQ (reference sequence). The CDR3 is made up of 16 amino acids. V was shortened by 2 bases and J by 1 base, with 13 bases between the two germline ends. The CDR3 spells CASSLRPNRCTDTQYF. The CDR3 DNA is TGTGCCAGCAGCTTAAGGCCCAACAGATGCACAGATACGCAGTATTTT.

The CDR3 sequence: CASSQDSTGTTYEQYF. The CDR3 nucleotides read TGCGCCAGCAGCCAAGATTCCACAGGGACGACCTACGAGCAGTACTTC. V usage is TRBV4-3 and J usage is TRBJ2-7; TRBD1 is a possible D gene (6 bases). Trimming took 0 bases from V and 2 from J, leaving 14 bases between them. The CDR3 runs to 16 residues. Germline V gives CDR1 LGHNA, CDR2 YSLEER.

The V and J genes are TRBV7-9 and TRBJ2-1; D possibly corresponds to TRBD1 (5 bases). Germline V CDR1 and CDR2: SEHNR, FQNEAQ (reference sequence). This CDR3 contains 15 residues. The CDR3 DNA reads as TGTCCCCAGCTTGAAGGGGTGAGCTCCTACAATGAGCAGTTCTTC. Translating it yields CPQLEGVSSYNEQFF.

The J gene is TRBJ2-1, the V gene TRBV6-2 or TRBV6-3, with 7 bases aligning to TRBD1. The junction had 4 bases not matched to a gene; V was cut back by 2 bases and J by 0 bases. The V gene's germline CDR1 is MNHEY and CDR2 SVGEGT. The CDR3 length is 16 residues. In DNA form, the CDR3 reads TGTGCCAGCAGTTACACCCGGGACAGCTCCTACAATGAGCAGTTCTTC. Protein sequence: CASSYTRDSSYNEQFF.

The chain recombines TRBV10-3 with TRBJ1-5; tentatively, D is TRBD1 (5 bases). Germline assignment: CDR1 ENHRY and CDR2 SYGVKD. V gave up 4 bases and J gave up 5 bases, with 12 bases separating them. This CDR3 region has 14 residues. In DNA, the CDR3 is TGTGCCATCAGTGGGGGGGGGATCGATCAGCCCCAGCATTTT. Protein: CAISGGGIDQPQHF.